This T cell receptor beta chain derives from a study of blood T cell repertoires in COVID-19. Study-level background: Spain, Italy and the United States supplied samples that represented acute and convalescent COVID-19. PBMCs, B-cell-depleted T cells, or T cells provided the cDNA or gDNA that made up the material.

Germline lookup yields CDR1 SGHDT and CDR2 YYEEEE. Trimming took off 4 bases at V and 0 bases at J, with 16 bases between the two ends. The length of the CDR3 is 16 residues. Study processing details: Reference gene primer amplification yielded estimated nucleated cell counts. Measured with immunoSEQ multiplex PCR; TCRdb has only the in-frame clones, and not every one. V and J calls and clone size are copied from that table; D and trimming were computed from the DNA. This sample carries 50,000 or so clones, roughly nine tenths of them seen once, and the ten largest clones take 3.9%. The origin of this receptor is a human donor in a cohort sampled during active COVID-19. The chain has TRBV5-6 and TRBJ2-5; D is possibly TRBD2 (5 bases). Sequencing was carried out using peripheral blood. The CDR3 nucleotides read TGTGCCAGCAGCCATCGGGTAGCGCAGTACCAAGAGACCCAGTACTTC. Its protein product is CASSHRVAQYQETQYF.